What follows describes a single T cell receptor beta chain. The data derive from a study of T cells in Graves' hyperthyroidism and ophthalmopathy. The source material, RNA transcripts, was used to amplify TCR beta CDR3 regions. The TCR CDR3 was amplified in a first-round RT-PCR using the HTBI primer set. TCRdb re-called the multiplex PCR reads through MiXCR, storing one row per CDR3 protein. The sample gives around 340,000 distinct CDR3 sequences, 18% of which show up once; 49% is in the top ten. V lost 5 bases and J lost 3, with 26 bases in between. The CDR3 length is 18 residues. Germline CDR1 reads MNHEY; CDR2 reads SMNVEV (reference sequence).

V is TRBV27 and J is TRBJ2-7; D perhaps matches TRBD2 (6 bases). The sequenced sample was blood. The source of this sequence is a woman between 50 and 59 years old with Graves' hyperthyroidism. CDR3 region: CASSPSPPRLEALYEQYF. The CDR3 region has the DNA TGTGCCAGCAGTCCATCCCCCCCCCGACTAGAGGCGCTCTACGAGCAGTACTTC.